A selection of T cell receptor beta chains follows, all from one sample in a study of blood T cell repertoires in COVID-19. Generated by immunoSEQ multiplex PCR, the TCRdb table keeps only in-frame clones and is missing some. The sample has under 50,000 clones; under 95% are singletons. The sequencing input was peripheral blood. The receptors were gathered from a man in his sixties or seventies with active COVID-19. Both conserved end residues are part of each CDR3. D genes are given only for firm matches. The size entry is marked missing in some rows and otherwise reads once, few, many or a size class.

>TRBD1|TRBJ2-7|TRBV6-5|-
CASRDLTGDEQYF
TGTGCCAGCAGAGATTTGACAGGGGACGAGCAGTACTTC
>TRBD1|TRBJ1-4|TRBV19|-
CASSPDRGRNEKLFF
TGTGCCAGTAGTCCAGACAGGGGCCGCAATGAAAAACTGTTTTTT
>TRBD2|TRBJ2-7|TRBV12-3/TRBV12-4|-
CASRAGGRGEQYF
TGTGCCAGCAGGGCGGGGGGCCGAGGGGAGCAGTACTTC
>-|TRBJ1-2|TRBV7-9|-
CASSPRDTSTYGYTF
TGTGCCAGCAGCCCCCGGGACACTTCTACCTATGGCTACACCTTC
>TRBD1|TRBJ1-6|TRBV2|-
CASIWDRNSPLHF
TGTGCCAGCATCTGGGACAGAAATTCACCCCTCCACTTT
>-|TRBJ1-2|TRBV24-1|-
CATSDSRQGNYGYTF
TGTGCCACCAGTGATAGTCGGCAGGGGAACTATGGCTACACCTTC
>-|TRBJ2-1|TRBV6-1|-
CASSELSPQSSYNEQFF
TGTGCCAGCAGTGAATTGTCTCCACAGAGCTCCTACAATGAGCAGTTCTTC
>TRBD1|TRBJ2-6|TRBV28|-
CASSPTGGRPGSSGANVLTF
TGTGCCAGCAGTCCGACAGGGGGAAGGCCTGGAAGCTCTGGGGCCAACGTCCTGACTTTC
>-|TRBJ2-7|TRBV2|few
CASSTGSPLYEQYF
TGTGCCAGCAGTACCGGGAGCCCCCTCTACGAGCAGTACTTC
>TRBD1|TRBJ2-7|TRBV6-5|-
CASSYTRQGNEQYF
TGTGCCAGCAGTTACACCCGACAGGGGAACGAGCAGTACTTC
>-|TRBJ2-7|TRBV19|few
CASSSGFSYEQYF
TGTGCCAGTAGTAGCGGGTTTTCCTACGAGCAGTACTTC
>TRBD1|TRBJ1-4|TRBV19|-
CASSPRTGGNEKLFF
TGTGCCAGTAGTCCCCGGACAGGGGGAAATGAAAAACTGTTTTTT
>-|TRBJ2-7|TRBV6-4|once
CASRTAGRVLGYSYEQYF
TGTGCCAGCAGAACGGCGGGGAGAGTCCTAGGTTACTCCTACGAGCAGTACTTC
>-|TRBJ2-2|TRBV5-6|-
CASSRTDTGELFF
TGTGCCAGCAGCCGGACAGACACCGGGGAGCTGTTTTTT
>TRBD1|TRBJ2-3|TRBV5-1|-
CASSTTGPGADTQYF
TGCGCCAGCAGCACGACAGGGCCTGGGGCAGATACGCAGTATTTT
>-|TRBJ2-5|TRBV6-5|few
CASRAGGVVEETQYF
TGTGCCAGCAGGGCCGGAGGGGTGGTTGAGGAGACCCAGTACTTC
>-|TRBJ2-7|TRBV10-2|-
CASSESPGRGEQYF
TGCGCCAGCAGTGAGTCGCCAGGCCGGGGAGAGCAGTACTTC
>TRBD2|TRBJ2-3|TRBV5-1|-
CASSFSLAGAHRSTDTQYF
TGCGCCAGCAGCTTCTCTCTAGCGGGGGCCCACCGCTCCACAGATACGCAGTATTTT
>-|TRBJ2-1|TRBV2|-
CASSQGGSQYNEQFF
TGTGCCAGCAGTCAGGGGGGATCCCAATACAATGAGCAGTTCTTC
>TRBD1|TRBJ1-2|TRBV6-5|-
CASSSDRVNGYTF
TGTGCCAGCAGTTCAGACAGGGTGAATGGCTACACCTTC
>TRBD1|TRBJ1-6|TRBV28|-
CASSPGQVGDRALHF
TGTGCCAGCAGTCCCGGACAGGTTGGCGATAGGGCCCTCCACTTT
>TRBD1|TRBJ2-3|TRBV9|-
CASSSRQGPSTDTQYF
TGTGCCAGCAGCTCCCGACAGGGACCATCCACAGATACGCAGTATTTT
>TRBD2|TRBJ2-6|TRBV6-4|-
CASSPLAGGPGANVLTF
TGTGCCAGCAGCCCTCTAGCGGGGGGGCCTGGGGCCAACGTCCTGACTTTC
>TRBD1|TRBJ2-7|TRBV5-4|once
CASSQPGQPYEQYF
TGTGCCAGCAGCCAACCGGGACAGCCTTACGAGCAGTACTTC
>-|TRBJ1-1|TRBV18|once
CASSPYPEGKSLGNTEAFF
TGTGCCAGCTCACCCTACCCCGAGGGTAAGTCCTTAGGGAACACTGAAGCTTTCTTT
>TRBD1|TRBJ2-7|TRBV5-1|-
CASSDTRTGTYEQYF
TGCGCCAGCAGCGACACTAGGACAGGCACCTACGAGCAGTACTTC
>TRBD1|TRBJ2-2|TRBV6-5|once
CASRRDSINTGELFF
TGTGCCAGCAGGAGGGACAGTATAAACACCGGGGAGCTGTTTTTT
>TRBD1|TRBJ1-1|TRBV6-6|-
CASTLTGEVNTEAFF
TGTGCCAGCACCCTTACAGGGGAGGTGAACACTGAAGCTTTCTTT
>-|TRBJ2-2|TRBV12-3/TRBV12-4|once
CASNSGITGELFF
TGTGCCAGCAACTCGGGGATCACCGGGGAGCTGTTTTTT
>TRBD2|TRBJ2-7|TRBV6-2/TRBV6-3|-
CASSYDGGAYEQYF
TGTGCCAGCAGTTACGACGGGGGGGCCTACGAGCAGTACTTC
>-|TRBJ1-4|TRBV19|once
CASSRTGTINEKLFF
TGTGCCAGTAGTAGGACCGGGACAATTAATGAAAAACTGTTTTTT
>TRBD2|TRBJ2-5|TRBV2|-
CASSRRGEETQYF
TGTGCCAGCAGCAGACGGGGGGAGGAGACCCAGTACTTC
>TRBD1|TRBJ1-2|TRBV19|-
CASTQDRDYGYTF
TGTGCCAGTACCCAGGACAGGGACTATGGCTACACCTTC
>-|TRBJ1-3|TRBV4-3|-
CASSQDLAGRQGNTIYF
TGCGCCAGCAGCCAAGATTTAGCGGGGCGGCAAGGAAACACCATATATTTT
>-|TRBJ1-2|TRBV19|-
CASSVLLGANYGYTF
TGTGCCAGTAGTGTGCTGTTAGGAGCTAACTATGGCTACACCTTC
>-|TRBJ1-1|TRBV18|-
CASSPGGGASTEAFF
TGTGCCAGCTCACCAGGAGGGGGGGCAAGTACTGAAGCTTTCTTT
>TRBD1|TRBJ2-2|TRBV19|once
CASSIGTGFTGELFF
TGTGCCAGTAGTATAGGGACAGGGTTCACCGGGGAGCTGTTTTTT
>TRBD1|TRBJ2-7|TRBV30|once
CAWNGQGSYEQYF
TGTGCCTGGAATGGACAGGGAAGCTACGAGCAGTACTTC
>-|TRBJ1-4|TRBV3-1/TRBV3-2|-
CASSQGGRSFEKLFF
TGTGCCAGCAGCCAAGGTGGGCGATCCTTTGAAAAACTGTTTTTT